The next 12 T cell receptor beta chains were all read from a single sample in a study of T cells in Graves' hyperthyroidism and ophthalmopathy. Amplification yielded TCR beta CDR3 regions, with RNA transcripts as the source. TCR CDR3 underwent first-round RT-PCR with the HTBI primer set. TCRdb re-derived calls from the multiplex PCR reads in MiXCR, one entry per CDR3 protein. The table lists about 95,000 distinct CDR3 sequences, 35% to 45% of them singletons, with roughly a tenth in the top ten. Sequences were obtained from peripheral blood or thyroid tissue (not recorded which). These receptors were taken from a woman in her 30s with Graves' hyperthyroidism.

Note on this clonotype: With a much larger clone just one base away, this may be a read error. V and J are TRBV6-2 or TRBV6-3 and TRBJ1-1; D may be TRBD1 (5 bases). The germline V gene has CDR1 MNHEY and CDR2 SVGEGT. The CDR3 has 14 residues. CDR3 coding DNA: TGTGCCAGCAGTTACAGGACACCGAACACTGAAGGTTTCTTT. The encoded protein is CASSYRTPNTEGFF.

This clonotype was seen repeatedly, ten times or more. Here the CDR3 DNA reads TGTGCCAGCAGCTTTACAGGGGGCACCGGGGAGCTGTTTTTT. It is translated as CASSFTGGTGELFF. This rearrangement joins TRBV5-6 to TRBJ2-2; 8 nucleotides align to TRBD1. Germline trimming cut 2 bases from V and 4 bases from J; bases unmatched to any gene: 1. CDR3 length: 14 residues. CDR1 SGHDT and CDR2 YYEEEE come from the germline V gene.

This clonotype was detected many times. The chain links TRBV7-9 to TRBJ1-2; D not certain. With 5 bases removed from V and 6 bases from J, the gap between germline ends came to 10 bases. This CDR3 spans 12 amino acids. Germline V gene sequence: CDR1 SEHNR, CDR2 FQNEAQ (reference sequence). CDR3 in DNA: TGTGCCAGCAGCCCCCAAGTTCATGGCTACACCTTC. Its translation: CASSPQVHGYTF.

This clonotype has at least ten counts. The gene calls are TRBV27 and TRBJ2-7; D not certain. Germline CDR1 MNHEY, CDR2 SMNVEV (reference sequence). CDR3 length: 14 amino acids. Trimming cost V 0 bases and J 0 bases, with 6 bases left between them. The CDR3 loop is CASSLSENSYEQYF. CDR3 in DNA: TGTGCCAGCAGTTTATCGGAGAACTCCTACGAGCAGTACTTC.

The chain is built from TRBV15 and TRBJ2-5; TRBD2 aligns across 11 bases. The trim removed 3 bases at V and 6 bases at J, leaving 9 bases unmatched. This CDR3 comprises 16 residues. CDR1 is LNHNV, CDR2 YYDKDF, per germline (reference sequence). CDR3 region: CATSSPGLAGYQTQYF. In DNA, the CDR3 is TGTGCCACCAGCAGCCCCGGACTAGCGGGTTATCAGACCCAGTACTTC.

In this sample, this clonotype turned up many times. The chain links TRBV6-5 to TRBJ2-3; no definite D call. The CDR3 is 13 amino acids. Germline V gene data show CDR1 as MNHEY and CDR2 as SVGAGI. The V and J ends lost 2 bases and 1 base respectively, with 4 bases between them. The CDR3, as DNA: TGTGCCAGCAGTTACCCCGGCACAGATACGCAGTATTTT. Protein sequence: CASSYPGTDTQYF.

Only one count was recorded for this clonotype. This chain links TRBV29-1 with TRBJ2-5; D is perhaps TRBD2 (6 bases). This CDR3 is 13 amino acids long. Germline V gene sequence: CDR1 SQVTM, CDR2 ANQGSEA. With 6 bases removed from V and 5 bases from J, the gap between germline ends came to 16 bases. For the CDR3, the DNA is TGCAGCGTCCAATCACGGGGGAGGGAGACCCAGTACTTC. The encoded protein is CSVQSRGRETQYF.

Of note for this clonotype: A read error may produce the germline difference seen at one junction end. The chain carries TRBV7-7 and TRBJ1-5, with D uncertain. The CDR3 runs to 14 residues. Germline values: CDR1 SSHAT, CDR2 FNYEAQ (reference sequence). In DNA, the CDR3 is TGTGCTAGCAGCTTGACTAGCGGTGGGGAGACCCAGCATTTT. It encodes CASSLTSGGETQHF.

In its sample, this clonotype was seen a few times. The chain couples TRBV2 to TRBJ1-1; TRBD1 matches 8 bases. With V trimmed by 8 bases and J by 3 bases, 11 bases remained unmatched. Germline lookup yields CDR1 SNHLY and CDR2 FYNNEI. The CDR3 contains 15 residues. The CDR3 loop is CASSPGQGRDTEAFF. The CDR3 bases are TGTGCCAGCTCACCTGGACAGGGAAGGGACACTGAAGCTTTCTTT.

This clonotype has at least ten counts. The gene calls are TRBV10-3 and TRBJ1-2; D is uncertain. Looked up from germline, CDR1 is ENHRY and CDR2 is SYGVKD. The V end lost 3 bases, the J end lost 6 bases, and 14 bases lay between the germline ends. The CDR3 covers 14 residues. The CDR3 loop reads CAISDGGGSDGYTF. In DNA, the CDR3 is TGTGCCATCAGTGATGGAGGAGGGTCAGATGGCTACACCTTC.

The chain links TRBV13 to TRBJ2-2, with 14 bases lining up with TRBD2. The trim removed 3 bases at V and 5 bases at J, leaving 8 bases unmatched. The CDR3 has 18 amino acids. Germline CDR1 PRHDT, CDR2 FYEKMQ (reference sequence). The CDR3 loop is CASSFTGLAGALTGELFF. CDR3 bases: TGTGCCAGCAGCTTCACGGGACTAGCGGGAGCGTTAACCGGGGAGCTGTTTTTT.

This clonotype is large (0.1 to 1%) in the sample. The V gene is TRBV25-1, the J gene TRBJ1-4; D not resolved. Deletions cut 2 bases from V and 2 bases from J, with 9 bases between. Germline V gene data show CDR1 as MGHDK and CDR2 as SYGVNS. The CDR3 is made up of 15 amino acids. The CDR3 here is CASSENIVTNEKLFF. Here the CDR3 DNA reads TGTGCCAGCAGTGAAAATATCGTCACTAATGAAAAACTGTTTTTT.